This T cell receptor beta chain was retrieved from a study of cytomegalovirus exposure and HLA in healthy donors. Points from the study as a whole: A few chains linked to CMV were shown in vitro to be specific for CMV antigens. Cytomegalovirus association was assigned to approximately 160 TCR beta chains.

PCR amplification relied on 60 Vbeta primers (plus 13 Jbeta primers). Generated by immunoSEQ multiplex PCR, the TCRdb table keeps only in-frame clones and is missing some. The table includes fewer than 120,000 clones, over 60% detected once. Only a few counts were recorded for this clone. Its target is not known. The CDR3 covers 14 residues. Trimming stripped 4 bases from V and 1 base from J, with 10 bases between. The germline gives CDR1 SNHLY, CDR2 FYNNEI. This TCR was recovered from a man in his thirties or forties in good health and CMV-seropositive. Material: PBMCs. The rearrangement joins TRBV2 to TRBJ1-1; unclear D gene. This CDR3 reads CASSGGLGNTEAFF. The CDR3 region has the DNA TGTGCCAGCAGTGGTGGGCTGGGGAACACTGAAGCTTTCTTT. Using reference TRBV2 and TRBJ1-1 for the parts outside the CDR3, the full variable domain is EPEVTQTPSHQVTQMGQEVILRCVPISNHLYFYWYRQILGQKVEFLVSFYNNEISEKSEIFDDQFSVERPDGSNFTLKIRSTKLEDSAMYFCASSGGLGNTEAFFGQGTRLTVV.